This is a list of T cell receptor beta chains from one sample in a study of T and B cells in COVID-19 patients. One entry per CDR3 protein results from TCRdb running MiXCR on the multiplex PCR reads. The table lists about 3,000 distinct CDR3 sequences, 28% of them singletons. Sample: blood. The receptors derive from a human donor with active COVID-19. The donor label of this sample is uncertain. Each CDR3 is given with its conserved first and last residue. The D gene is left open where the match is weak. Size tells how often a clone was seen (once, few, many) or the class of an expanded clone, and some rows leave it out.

CDR3aa: CASRTVQETQYF; CDR3nt: TGTGCCAGCCGGACAGTACAAGAGACCCAGTACTTC; j_gene: TRBJ2-5; abundance: .; d_gene: .; v_gene: TRBV11-2
CDR3aa: CASSKTGDYGYTF; CDR3nt: TGTGCCAGTAGTAAAACAGGCGACTATGGCTACACCTTC; j_gene: TRBJ1-2; abundance: medium-sized; d_gene: .; v_gene: TRBV19
CDR3aa: CASSLVDRGMAEAFF; CDR3nt: TGTGCCAGCAGCTTGGTAGACAGGGGAATGGCTGAAGCTTTCTTT; j_gene: TRBJ1-1; abundance: few; d_gene: TRBD1; v_gene: TRBV5-6
CDR3aa: CASSLPSTGSGANVLTF; CDR3nt: TGTGCCAGCAGCTTACCCTCAACAGGGAGCGGGGCCAACGTCCTGACTTTC; j_gene: TRBJ2-6; abundance: few; d_gene: .; v_gene: TRBV5-5
CDR3aa: CASSESLLNQPQHF; CDR3nt: TGTGCCAGCAGTGAAAGTTTGCTCAATCAGCCCCAGCATTTT; j_gene: TRBJ1-5; abundance: .; d_gene: .; v_gene: TRBV6-1
CDR3aa: CASNIRDSGETQYF; CDR3nt: TGTGCCAGCAACATCCGGGACAGTGGGGAGACCCAGTACTTC; j_gene: TRBJ2-5; abundance: .; d_gene: TRBD1; v_gene: TRBV11-2
CDR3aa: CATSHEGTGSYNEQFF; CDR3nt: TGTGCCACCAGCCATGAAGGGACAGGATCCTACAATGAGCAGTTCTTC; j_gene: TRBJ2-1; abundance: few; d_gene: TRBD1; v_gene: TRBV15
CDR3aa: CASSTGTELYGYTF; CDR3nt: TGTGCCAGCAGCACAGGGACAGAGTTATATGGCTACACCTTC; j_gene: TRBJ1-2; abundance: medium-sized; d_gene: TRBD1; v_gene: TRBV7-2
CDR3aa: CASSPGGQTYGYTF; CDR3nt: TGTGCCAGCTCACCAGGGGGACAGACCTATGGCTACACCTTC; j_gene: TRBJ1-2; abundance: .; d_gene: TRBD1; v_gene: TRBV18
CDR3aa: CATSRVNSNYGYTF; CDR3nt: TGTGCCACCAGCAGAGTCAACTCTAACTATGGCTACACCTTC; j_gene: TRBJ1-2; abundance: .; d_gene: .; v_gene: TRBV15